This TCR beta chain was sequenced for a study of beta chain features in type 1 diabetes. Sorted populations all had greater than 98% purity. Whole-study results and caveats: Shorter TCRB CDR3s, moderately but significantly so, marked every one of the four CD4+ subsets in Type 1 diabetes patients.

Trimming cost V 6 bases and J 1 base, with 9 bases left between them. The CDR3 loop spans 13 amino acids. CDR1 MNHEY and CDR2 SVGAGI come from the germline V gene. This clone was seen more than once but under ten times. Its antigen is still unknown. The isolated RNA, all of it, was reverse transcribed, so expressed TCRB transcripts were what got sequenced. Profiling relied on immunoSEQ multiplex PCR, and the TCRdb table lists in-frame clones only, not all of them. The table shows some 150,000 clones, with around 7% occurring only once. The sample taken for sequencing was central memory CD4+ T cells from blood. The sequence was obtained from a woman in her twenties or thirties in good health. The chain links TRBV6-5 to TRBJ2-5; TRBD1 is a possible D gene (5 bases). CDR3 DNA sequence: TGTGCCAGCAGAGACAGCTCCCAAGAGACCCAGTACTTC. Protein: CASRDSSQETQYF.